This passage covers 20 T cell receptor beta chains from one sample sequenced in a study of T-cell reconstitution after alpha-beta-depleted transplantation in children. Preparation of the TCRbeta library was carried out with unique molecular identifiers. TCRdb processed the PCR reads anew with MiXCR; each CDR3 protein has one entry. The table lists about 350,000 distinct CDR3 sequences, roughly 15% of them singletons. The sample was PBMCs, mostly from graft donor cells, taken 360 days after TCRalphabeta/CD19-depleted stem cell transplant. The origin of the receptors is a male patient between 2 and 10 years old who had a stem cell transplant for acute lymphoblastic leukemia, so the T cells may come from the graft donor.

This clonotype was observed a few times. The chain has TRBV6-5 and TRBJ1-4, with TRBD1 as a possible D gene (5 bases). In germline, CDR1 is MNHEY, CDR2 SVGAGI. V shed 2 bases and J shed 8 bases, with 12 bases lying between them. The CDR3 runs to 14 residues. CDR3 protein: CASSYLDSSEKLFF. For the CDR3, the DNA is TGTGCCAGCAGTTACCTCGACAGCTCCGAAAAACTGTTTTTT.

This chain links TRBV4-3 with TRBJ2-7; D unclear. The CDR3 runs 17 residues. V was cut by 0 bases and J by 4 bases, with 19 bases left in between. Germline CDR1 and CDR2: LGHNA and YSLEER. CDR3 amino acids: CASSQEVSHAFYYEQYF. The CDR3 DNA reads TGCGCCAGCAGCCAAGAGGTCAGCCACGCATTTTATTACGAGCAGTACTTC.

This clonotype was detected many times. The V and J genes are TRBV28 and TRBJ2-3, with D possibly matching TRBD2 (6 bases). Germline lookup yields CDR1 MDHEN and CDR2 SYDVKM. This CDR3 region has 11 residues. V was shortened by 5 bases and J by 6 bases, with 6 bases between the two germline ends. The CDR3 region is CASSGRDTQYF. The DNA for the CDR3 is TGTGCCAGCAGTGGGAGGGATACGCAGTATTTT.

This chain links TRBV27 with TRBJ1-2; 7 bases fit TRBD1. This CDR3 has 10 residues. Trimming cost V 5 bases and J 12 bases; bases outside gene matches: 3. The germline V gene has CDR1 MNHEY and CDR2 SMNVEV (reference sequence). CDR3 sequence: CASSRQGHTF. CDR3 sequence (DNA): TGTGCCAGCAGTCGACAGGGTCACACCTTC.

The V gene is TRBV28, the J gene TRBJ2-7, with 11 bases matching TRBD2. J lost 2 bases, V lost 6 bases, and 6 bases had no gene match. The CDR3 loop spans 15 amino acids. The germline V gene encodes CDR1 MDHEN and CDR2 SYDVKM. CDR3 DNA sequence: TGTGCCAGCAGGGCCGGGACTAGCGGACCCTACGAGCAGTACTTC. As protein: CASRAGTSGPYEQYF.

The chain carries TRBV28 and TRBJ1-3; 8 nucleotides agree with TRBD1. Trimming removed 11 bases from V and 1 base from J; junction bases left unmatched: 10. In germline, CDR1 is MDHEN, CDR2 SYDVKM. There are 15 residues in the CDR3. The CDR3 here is CASSWTGNSGNTIYF. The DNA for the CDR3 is TGTGCCTCCTCTTGGACAGGGAATTCTGGAAACACCATATATTTT.

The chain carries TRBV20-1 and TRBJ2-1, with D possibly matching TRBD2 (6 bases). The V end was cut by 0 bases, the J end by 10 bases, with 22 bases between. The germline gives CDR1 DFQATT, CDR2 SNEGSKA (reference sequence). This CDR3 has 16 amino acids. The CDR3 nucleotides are TGCAGTGCTAGAGATCGGTTAGCGGTGTCGACCATAGAGCAGTTCTTC. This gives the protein CSARDRLAVSTIEQFF.

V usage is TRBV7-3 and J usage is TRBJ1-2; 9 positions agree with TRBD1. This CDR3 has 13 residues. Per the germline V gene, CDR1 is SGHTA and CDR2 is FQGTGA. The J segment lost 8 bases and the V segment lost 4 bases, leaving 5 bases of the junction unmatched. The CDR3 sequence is CASSSTGGSGYTF. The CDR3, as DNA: TGTGCCAGCAGCTCCACAGGGGGCTCAGGCTACACCTTC.

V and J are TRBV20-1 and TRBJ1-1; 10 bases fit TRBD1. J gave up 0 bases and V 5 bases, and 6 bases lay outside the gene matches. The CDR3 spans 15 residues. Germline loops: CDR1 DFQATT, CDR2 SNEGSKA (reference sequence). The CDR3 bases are TGCAGTGCTTCTCCAGGGACAGGGGTGAACACTGAAGCTTTCTTT. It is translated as CSASPGTGVNTEAFF.

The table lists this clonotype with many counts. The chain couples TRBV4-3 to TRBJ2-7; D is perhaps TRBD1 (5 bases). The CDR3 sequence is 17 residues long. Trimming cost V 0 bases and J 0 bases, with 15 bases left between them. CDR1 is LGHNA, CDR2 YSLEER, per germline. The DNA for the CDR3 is TGCGCCAGCAGCCAAGATCGGAAGTCAGGGTTCTCCTACGAGCAGTACTTC. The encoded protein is CASSQDRKSGFSYEQYF.

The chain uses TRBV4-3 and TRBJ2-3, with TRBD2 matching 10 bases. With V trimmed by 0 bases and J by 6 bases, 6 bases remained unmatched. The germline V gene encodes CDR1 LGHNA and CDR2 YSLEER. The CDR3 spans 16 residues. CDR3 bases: TGCGCCAGCAGCCAAGATGCTAGCGGGAGTTGGGATACGCAGTATTTT. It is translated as CASSQDASGSWDTQYF.

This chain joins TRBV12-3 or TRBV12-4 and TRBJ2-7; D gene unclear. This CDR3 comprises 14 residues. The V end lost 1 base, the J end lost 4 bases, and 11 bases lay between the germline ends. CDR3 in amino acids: CASSLGQARYEQYF. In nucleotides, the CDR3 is TGTGCCAGCAGTTTAGGCCAGGCAAGATACGAGCAGTACTTC.

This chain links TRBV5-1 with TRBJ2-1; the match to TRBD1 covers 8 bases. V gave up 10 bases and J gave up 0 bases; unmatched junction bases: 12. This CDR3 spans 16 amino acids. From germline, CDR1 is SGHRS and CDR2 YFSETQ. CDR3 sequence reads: CASSPIQGGSYNEQFF. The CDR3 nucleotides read TGCGCCTCCAGCCCAATACAGGGGGGCTCCTACAATGAGCAGTTCTTC.

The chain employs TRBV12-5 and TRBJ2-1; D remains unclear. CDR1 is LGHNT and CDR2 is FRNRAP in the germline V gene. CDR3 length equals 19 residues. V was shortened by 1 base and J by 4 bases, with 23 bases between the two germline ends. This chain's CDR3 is CASGLELGDPPGPYNEQFF. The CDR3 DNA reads TGTGCTAGTGGTTTGGAGCTAGGAGATCCCCCTGGCCCTTACAATGAGCAGTTCTTC.

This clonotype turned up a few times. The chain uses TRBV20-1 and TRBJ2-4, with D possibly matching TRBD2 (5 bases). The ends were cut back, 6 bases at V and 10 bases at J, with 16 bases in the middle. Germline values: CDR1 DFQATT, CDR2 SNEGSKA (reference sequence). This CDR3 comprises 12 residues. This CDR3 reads CSARAKYPIQYF. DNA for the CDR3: TGCAGTGCGAGGGCGAAGTACCCAATTCAGTACTTC.

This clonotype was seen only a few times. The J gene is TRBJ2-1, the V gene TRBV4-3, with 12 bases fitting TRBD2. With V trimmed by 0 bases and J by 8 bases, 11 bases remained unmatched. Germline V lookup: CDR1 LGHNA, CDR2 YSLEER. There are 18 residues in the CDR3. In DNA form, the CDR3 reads TGCGCCAGCAGCCAAGAGAGACTAGCGGGAGTGTATAGGGATGAGCAGTTCTTC. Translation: CASSQERLAGVYRDEQFF.

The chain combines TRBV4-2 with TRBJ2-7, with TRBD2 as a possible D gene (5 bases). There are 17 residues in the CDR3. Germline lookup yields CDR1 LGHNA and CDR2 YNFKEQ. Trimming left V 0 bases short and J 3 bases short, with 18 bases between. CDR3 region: CASSQDRRTEGVYEQYF. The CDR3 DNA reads TGTGCCAGCAGCCAAGATCGGAGAACAGAGGGAGTCTACGAGCAGTACTTC.

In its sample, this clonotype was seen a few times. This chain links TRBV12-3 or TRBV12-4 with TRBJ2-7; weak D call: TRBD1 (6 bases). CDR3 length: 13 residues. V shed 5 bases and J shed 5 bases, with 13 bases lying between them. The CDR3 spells CASSQQGEHEQYF. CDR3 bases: TGTGCCAGCAGTCAACAGGGAGAGCACGAGCAGTACTTC.

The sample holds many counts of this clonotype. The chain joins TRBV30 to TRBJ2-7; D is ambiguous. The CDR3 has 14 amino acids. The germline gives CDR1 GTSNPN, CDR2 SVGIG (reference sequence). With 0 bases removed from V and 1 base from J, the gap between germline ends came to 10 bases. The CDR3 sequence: CAWSVGVPSYEQYF. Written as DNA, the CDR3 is TGTGCCTGGAGTGTAGGAGTACCTTCCTACGAGCAGTACTTC.

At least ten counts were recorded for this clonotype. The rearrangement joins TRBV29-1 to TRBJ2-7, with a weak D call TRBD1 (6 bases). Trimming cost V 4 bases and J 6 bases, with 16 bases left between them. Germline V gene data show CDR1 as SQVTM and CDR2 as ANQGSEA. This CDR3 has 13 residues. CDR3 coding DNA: TGCAGCGTTGTTTGGCAGGGGTTTGGCGAGCAGTACTTC. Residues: CSVVWQGFGEQYF.